This T cell receptor beta chain was captured in a study of blood T cell repertoires in COVID-19. Seattle patients were enrolled while actively infected and followed longitudinally. Sequenced by immunoSEQ multiplex PCR; TCRdb stores in-frame clones only, minus some. This table holds more than 80,000 clones, about nine tenths found once. Looked up from germline, CDR1 is GTSNPN and CDR2 is SVGIG (reference sequence). V was pared by 4 bases and J by 0 bases, with 12 bases between. The CDR3 totals 14 residues. A single count supports this clone. The chain combines TRBV30 with TRBJ1-1, with TRBD1 as a possible D gene (6 bases). The receptor comes from a man aged 18 to 29 with COVID-19, enrolled during active disease. Sequenced material: peripheral blood. As DNA, the CDR3 is TGTGCCTGGACTCCGGGACATCTGAACACTGAAGCTTTCTTT. Translated: CAWTPGHLNTEAFF.